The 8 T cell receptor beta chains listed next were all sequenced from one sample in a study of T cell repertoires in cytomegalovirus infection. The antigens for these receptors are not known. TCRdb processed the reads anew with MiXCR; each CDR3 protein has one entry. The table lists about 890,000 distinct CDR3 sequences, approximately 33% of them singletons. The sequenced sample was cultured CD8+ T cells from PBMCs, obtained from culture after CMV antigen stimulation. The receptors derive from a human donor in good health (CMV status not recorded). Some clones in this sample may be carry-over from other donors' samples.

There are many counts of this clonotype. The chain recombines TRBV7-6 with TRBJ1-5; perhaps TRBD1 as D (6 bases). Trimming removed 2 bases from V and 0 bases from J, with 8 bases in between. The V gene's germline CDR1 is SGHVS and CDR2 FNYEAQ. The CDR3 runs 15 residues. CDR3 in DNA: TGTGCCAGCAGCTTAACGGACAGTAGCAATCAGCCCCAGCATTTT. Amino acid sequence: CASSLTDSSNQPQHF.

The CDR3 sequence is CASSLDGASLHF. In DNA, the CDR3 is TGTGCCAGCAGTTTGGATGGGGCATCCCTCCACTTT. The rearrangement links TRBV27 to TRBJ1-6, with D possibly being TRBD1 (5 bases). CDR1 MNHEY and CDR2 SMNVEV come from the germline V gene (reference sequence). V lost 3 bases, J lost 14 bases, and 11 bases lay in between. The CDR3 extends over 12 amino acids.

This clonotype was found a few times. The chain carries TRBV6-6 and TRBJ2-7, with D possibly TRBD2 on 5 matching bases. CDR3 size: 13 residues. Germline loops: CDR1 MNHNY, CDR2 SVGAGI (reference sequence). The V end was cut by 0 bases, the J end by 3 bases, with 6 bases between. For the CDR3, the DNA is TGTGCCAGCAGTTACTCGGACTTCTACGAGCAGTACGTC. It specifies CASSYSDFYEQYV.

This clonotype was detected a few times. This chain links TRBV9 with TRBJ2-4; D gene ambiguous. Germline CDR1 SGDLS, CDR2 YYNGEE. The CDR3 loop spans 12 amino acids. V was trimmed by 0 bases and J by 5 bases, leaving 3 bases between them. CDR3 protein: CASSVDQNIQYF. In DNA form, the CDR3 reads TGTGCCAGCAGCGTAGACCAAAACATTCAGTACTTC.

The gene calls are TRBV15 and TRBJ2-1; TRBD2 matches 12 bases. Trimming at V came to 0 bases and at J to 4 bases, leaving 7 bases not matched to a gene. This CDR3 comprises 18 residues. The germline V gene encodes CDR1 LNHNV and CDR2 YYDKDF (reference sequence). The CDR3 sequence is CATSRDAALAGGYNEQFF. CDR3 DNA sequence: TGTGCCACCAGCAGAGATGCCGCACTAGCGGGGGGTTACAATGAGCAGTTCTTC.

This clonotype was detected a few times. In nucleotides, the CDR3 is TGTGCCAGCAGTTTATCGACAGGGGGGTCGTACGAGCAGTACTTC. It specifies CASSLSTGGSYEQYF. This chain uses TRBV27 with TRBJ2-7, with TRBD1 identical over 9 bases. V gave up 0 bases and J gave up 4 bases; unmatched junction bases: 4. Per germline, CDR1 MNHEY and CDR2 SMNVEV (reference sequence). The CDR3 runs 15 residues.

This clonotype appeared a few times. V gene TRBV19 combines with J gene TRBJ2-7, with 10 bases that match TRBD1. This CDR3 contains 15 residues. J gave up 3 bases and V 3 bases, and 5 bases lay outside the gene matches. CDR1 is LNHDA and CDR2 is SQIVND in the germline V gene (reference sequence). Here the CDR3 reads CASSIDWTGGYEQYF. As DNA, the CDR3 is TGTGCCAGTAGTATTGATTGGACAGGGGGCTACGAGCAGTACTTC.

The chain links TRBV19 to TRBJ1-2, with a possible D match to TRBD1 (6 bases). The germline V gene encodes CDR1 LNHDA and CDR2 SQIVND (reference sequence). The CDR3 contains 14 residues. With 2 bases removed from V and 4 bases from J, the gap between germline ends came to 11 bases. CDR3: CASSIPTGFYGYTF. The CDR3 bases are TGTGCCAGTAGTATACCGACAGGATTCTATGGCTACACCTTC.